This TCR beta chain is from a study of T-cell reconstitution after alpha-beta-depleted transplantation in children. The TCRbeta library incorporated unique molecular identifiers. TCRdb ran MiXCR on the PCR reads and lists one entry per CDR3 protein. Found here are 210,000 or so distinct CDR3 sequences, 8% to 10% of them singletons; the top ten hold around 6%. In this sample, this clonotype turned up many times. This material consisted of PBMCs from the stem cell graft donor, taken from the stem cell graft. This sequence was found in a human donor who donated a stem cell graft to a child with acute lymphoblastic leukemia.

CDR3 sequence reads: CASSPSGPDSPLHF. The DNA of the CDR3 is TGTGCCAGCAGCCCATCCGGGCCAGATTCACCCCTCCACTTT. This chain connects TRBV4-2 to TRBJ1-6; D unresolved. The CDR3 has 14 residues. With 4 bases removed from V and 8 bases from J, the gap between germline ends came to 12 bases. The germline V gene encodes CDR1 LGHNA and CDR2 YNFKEQ.